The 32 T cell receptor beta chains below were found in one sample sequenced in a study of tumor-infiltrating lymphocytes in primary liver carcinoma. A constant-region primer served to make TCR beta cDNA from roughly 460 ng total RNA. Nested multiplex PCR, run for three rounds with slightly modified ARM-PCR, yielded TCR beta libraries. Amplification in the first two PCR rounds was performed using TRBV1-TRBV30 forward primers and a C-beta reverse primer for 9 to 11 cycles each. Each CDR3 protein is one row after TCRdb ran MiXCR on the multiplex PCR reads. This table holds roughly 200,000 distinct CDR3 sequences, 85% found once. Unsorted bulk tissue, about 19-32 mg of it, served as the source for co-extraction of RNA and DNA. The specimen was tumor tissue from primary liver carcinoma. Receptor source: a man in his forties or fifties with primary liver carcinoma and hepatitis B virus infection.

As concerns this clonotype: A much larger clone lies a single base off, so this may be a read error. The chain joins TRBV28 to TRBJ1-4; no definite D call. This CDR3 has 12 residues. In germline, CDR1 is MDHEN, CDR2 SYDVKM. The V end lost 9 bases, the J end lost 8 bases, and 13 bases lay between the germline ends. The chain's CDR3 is CARSPNYEKLFF. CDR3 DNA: TGTGCCAGGAGTCCCAACTACGAAAAACTGTTTTTT.

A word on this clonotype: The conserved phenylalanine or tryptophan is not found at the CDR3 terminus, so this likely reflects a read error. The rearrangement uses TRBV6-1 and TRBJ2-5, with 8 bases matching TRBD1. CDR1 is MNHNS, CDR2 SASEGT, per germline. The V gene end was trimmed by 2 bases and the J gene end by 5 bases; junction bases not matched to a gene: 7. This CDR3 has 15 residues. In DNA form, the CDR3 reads TGTGCCAGCAGTGAAATACCAGGGGGCCAGGAGACCCAGTACTCC. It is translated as CASSEIPGGQETQYS.

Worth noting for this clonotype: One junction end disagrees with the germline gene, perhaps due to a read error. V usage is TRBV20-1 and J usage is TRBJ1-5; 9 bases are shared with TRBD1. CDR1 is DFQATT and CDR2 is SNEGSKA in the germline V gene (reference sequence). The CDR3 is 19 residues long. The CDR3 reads CSTREVSGTGFSRNQPQHF. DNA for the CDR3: TGCAGTACTAGAGAGGTTTCCGGGACAGGGTTTAGTCGCAATCAGCCCCAGCATTTT.

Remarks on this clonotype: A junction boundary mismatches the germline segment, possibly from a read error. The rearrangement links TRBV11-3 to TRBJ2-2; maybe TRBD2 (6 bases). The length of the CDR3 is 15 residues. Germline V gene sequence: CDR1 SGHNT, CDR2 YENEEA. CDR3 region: CASNWGLENTGGLFF. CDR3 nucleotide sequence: TGTGCCAGCAACTGGGGACTGGAGAACACCGGGGGGCTGTTTTTT.

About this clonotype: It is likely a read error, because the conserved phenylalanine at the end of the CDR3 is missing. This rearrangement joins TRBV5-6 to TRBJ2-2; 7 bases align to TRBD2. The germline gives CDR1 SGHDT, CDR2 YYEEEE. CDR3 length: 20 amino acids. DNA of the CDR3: TGTGCCAGCAGCTTAGTAATCAGTGGCGGGAGCCATACGAACATCGGGGGGCTGTTTTCT. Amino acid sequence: CASSLVISGGSHTNIGGLFS.

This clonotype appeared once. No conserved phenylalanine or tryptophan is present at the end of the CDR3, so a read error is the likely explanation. CDR3 amino acids: CRVGVQGGANVLTL. The CDR3 DNA sequence: TGCAGGGTTGGGGTCCAAGGTGGGGCCAACGTCCTGACTCTC. The chain is built from TRBV29-1 and TRBJ2-6, with no clear D. Germline assignment: CDR1 SQVTM and CDR2 ANQGSEA. This CDR3 has 14 residues.

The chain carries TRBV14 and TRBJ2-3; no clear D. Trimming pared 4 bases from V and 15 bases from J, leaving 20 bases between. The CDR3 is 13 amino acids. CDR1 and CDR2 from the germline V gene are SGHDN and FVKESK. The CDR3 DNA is TGTGCCAGCAGCCGAGGATACATAGATACACATTATTTT. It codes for CASSRGYIDTHYF. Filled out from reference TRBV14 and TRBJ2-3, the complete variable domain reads EAGVTQFPSHSVIEKGQTVTLRCDPISGHDNLYWYRRVMGKEIKFLLHFVKESKQDESGMPNNRFLAERTGGTYSTLKVQPAELEDSGVYFCASSRGYIDTHYFGPGTRLTVL.

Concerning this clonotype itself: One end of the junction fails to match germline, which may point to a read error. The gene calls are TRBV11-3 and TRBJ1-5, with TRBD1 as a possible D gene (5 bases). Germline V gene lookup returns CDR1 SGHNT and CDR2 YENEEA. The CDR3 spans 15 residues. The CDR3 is CASNLDLGVAQSQHF. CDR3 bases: TGTGCCAGTAACTTAGATCTGGGGGTGGCTCAGTCCCAGCATTTT.

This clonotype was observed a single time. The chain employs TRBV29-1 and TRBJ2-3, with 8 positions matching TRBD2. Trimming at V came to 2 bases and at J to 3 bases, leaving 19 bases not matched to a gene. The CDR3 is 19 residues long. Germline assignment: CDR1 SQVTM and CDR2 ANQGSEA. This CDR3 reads CSVEKRKLEAGEVTDTQYF. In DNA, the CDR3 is TGCAGCGTTGAAAAGCGAAAACTAGAAGCGGGAGAGGTGACAGATACGCAGTATTTT.

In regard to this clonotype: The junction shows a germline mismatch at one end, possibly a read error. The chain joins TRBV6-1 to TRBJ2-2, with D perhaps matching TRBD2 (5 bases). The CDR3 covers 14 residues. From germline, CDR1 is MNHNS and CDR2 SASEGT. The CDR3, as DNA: TGCGCCAGCGGTGAATCAGTGAACACCGGGGAGCTGTTTTTT. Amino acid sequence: CASGESVNTGELFF.

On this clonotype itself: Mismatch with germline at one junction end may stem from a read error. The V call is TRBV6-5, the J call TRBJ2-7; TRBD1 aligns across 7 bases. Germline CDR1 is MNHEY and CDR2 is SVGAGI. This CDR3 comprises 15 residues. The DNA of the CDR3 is TGTGCCAGCAGTCCCCAGGGGGAAAGCTCCTACAAGCAGTACTTC. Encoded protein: CASSPQGESSYKQYF.

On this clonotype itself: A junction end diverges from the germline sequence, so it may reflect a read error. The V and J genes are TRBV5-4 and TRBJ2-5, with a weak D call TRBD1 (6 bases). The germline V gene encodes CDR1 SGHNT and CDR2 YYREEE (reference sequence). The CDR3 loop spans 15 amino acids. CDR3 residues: CASSLNGDNQETQYF. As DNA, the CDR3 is TGTGCCAGCAGCTTGAACGGGGACAACCAAGAGACCCAATACTTC. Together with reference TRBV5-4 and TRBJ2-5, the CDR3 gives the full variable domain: ETGVTQSPTHLIKTRGQQVTLRCSSQSGHNTVSWYQQALGQGPQFIFQYYREEENGRGNFPPRFSGLQFPNYSSELNVNALELDDSALYLCASSLNGDNQETQYFGPGTRLLVL.

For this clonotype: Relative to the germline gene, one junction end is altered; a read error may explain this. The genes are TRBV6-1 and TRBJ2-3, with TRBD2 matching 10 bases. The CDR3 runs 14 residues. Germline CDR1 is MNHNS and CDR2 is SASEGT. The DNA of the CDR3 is TGTGCCAGCCGTGACACTAGCGGGGCAGATACACAGTATTTT. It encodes CASRDTSGADTQYF.

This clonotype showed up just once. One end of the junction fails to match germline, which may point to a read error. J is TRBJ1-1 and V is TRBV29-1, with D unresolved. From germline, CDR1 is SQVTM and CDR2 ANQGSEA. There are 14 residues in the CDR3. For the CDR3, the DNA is TGCAGCGTTGAAGTTGGCCTCATGAACACTGAAGCTATCTTT. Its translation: CSVEVGLMNTEAIF.

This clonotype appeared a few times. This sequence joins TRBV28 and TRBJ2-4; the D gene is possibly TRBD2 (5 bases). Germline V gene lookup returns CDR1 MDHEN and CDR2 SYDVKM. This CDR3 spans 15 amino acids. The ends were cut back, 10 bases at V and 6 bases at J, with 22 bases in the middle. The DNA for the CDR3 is TGTGCCACCCTCCCGGTTAGTGGAGGAGTAAACATTCAGTACTTC. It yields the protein CATLPVSGGVNIQYF.

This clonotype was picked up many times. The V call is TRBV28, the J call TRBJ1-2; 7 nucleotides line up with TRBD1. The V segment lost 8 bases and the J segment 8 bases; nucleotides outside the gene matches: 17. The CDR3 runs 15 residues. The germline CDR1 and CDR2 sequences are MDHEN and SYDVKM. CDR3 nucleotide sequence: TGTGCCAGCGGGTCAACTCTACAGGGGCGAGGGGGCTACACCTTC. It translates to CASGSTLQGRGGYTF.

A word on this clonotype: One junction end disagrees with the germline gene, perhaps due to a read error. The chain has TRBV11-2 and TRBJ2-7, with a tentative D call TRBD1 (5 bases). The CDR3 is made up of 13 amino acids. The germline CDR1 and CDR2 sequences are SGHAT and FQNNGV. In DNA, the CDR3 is TGTGCCAACAGCCCTCGACAGTCTTGCGGGCAGTACTTC. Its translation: CANSPRQSCGQYF.

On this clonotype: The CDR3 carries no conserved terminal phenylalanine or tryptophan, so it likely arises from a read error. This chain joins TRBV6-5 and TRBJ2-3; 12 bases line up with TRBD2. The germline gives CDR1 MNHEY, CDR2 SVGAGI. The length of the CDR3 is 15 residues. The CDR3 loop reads CTSNPGLAGTDRQYI. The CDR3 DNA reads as TGTACCAGCAACCCAGGACTAGCGGGAACAGATAGGCAGTATATT.

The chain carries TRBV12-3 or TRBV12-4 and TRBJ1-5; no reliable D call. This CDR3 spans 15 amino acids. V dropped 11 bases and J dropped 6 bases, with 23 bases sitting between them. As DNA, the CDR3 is TGTGCCGGCACGCGGAGCACCGCAATAAGTCAGCCCCAGCATTTT. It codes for CAGTRSTAISQPQHF.

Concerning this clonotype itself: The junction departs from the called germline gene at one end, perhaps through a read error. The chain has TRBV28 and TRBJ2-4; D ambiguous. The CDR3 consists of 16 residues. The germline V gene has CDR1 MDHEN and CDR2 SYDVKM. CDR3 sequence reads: CASRPALGLANNIQYF. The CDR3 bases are TGTGCCAGCAGGCCCGCGTTAGGGTTAGCCAACAACATTCAATACTTC.

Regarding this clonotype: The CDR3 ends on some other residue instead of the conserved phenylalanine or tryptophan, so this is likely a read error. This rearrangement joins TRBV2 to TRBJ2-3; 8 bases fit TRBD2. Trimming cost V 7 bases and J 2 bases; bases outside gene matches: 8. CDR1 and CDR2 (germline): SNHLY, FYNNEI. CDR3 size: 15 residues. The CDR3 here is CASMGTSRPTDTQYL. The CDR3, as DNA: TGTGCCAGCATGGGGACTAGTAGACCCACAGATACGCAGTATCTT.

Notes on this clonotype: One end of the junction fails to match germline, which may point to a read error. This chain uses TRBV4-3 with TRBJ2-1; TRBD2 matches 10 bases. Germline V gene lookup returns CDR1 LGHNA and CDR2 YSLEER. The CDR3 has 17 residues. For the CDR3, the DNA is TGCGCCAGCAACCAGGACCTAGCGGGAGCTTCCTACACTGAGCAGTTCTTC. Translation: CASNQDLAGASYTEQFF.

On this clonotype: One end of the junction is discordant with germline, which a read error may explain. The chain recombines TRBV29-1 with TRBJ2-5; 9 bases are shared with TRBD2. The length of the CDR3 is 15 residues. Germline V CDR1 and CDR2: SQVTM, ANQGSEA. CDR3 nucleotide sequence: TGCAGCGTTCGGACTAGCGTGAGTTGGGCAGAGACCCACTATTTC. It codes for CSVRTSVSWAETHYF.

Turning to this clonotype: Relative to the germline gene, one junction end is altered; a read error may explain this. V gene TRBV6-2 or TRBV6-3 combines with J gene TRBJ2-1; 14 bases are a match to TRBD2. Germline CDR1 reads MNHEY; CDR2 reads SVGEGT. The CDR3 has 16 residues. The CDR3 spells CAYVSGLAGVYNKQFF. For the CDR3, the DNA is TGTGCCTACGTTTCGGGACTAGCGGGGGTCTACAATAAGCAGTTCTTC.

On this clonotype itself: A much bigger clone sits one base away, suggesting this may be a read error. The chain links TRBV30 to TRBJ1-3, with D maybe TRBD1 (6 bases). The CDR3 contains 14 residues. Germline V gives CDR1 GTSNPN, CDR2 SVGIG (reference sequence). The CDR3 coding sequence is TGTGCCTGGAGTAGTAAGGGGGTTGGAAACACCCTATATTTT. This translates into CAWSSKGVGNTLYF.

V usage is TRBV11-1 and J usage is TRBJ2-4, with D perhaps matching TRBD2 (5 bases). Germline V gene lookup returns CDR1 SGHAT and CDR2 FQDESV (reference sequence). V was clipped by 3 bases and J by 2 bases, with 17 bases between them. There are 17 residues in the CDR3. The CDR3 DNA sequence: TGTGCCAGCAGCTTTGCCGGCTCTAGCAGGACCAAAAACATTCAGTACTTC. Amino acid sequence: CASSFAGSSRTKNIQYF.

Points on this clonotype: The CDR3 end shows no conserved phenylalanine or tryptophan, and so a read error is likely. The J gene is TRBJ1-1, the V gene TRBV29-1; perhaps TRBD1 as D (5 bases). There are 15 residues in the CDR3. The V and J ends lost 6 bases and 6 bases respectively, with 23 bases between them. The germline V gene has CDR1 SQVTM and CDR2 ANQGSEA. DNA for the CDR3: TGCAGCGTAGGTCCAGGGTGGGGTATGGTCCCTGAAGCTTTCCTT. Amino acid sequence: CSVGPGWGMVPEAFL.

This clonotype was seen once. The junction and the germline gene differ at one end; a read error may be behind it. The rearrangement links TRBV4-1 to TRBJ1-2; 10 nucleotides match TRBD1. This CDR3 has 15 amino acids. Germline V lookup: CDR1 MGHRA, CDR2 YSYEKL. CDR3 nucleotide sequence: TGCGCCAACAGCCTCGCGGGACAGGGGAACGGTGGCTACACCTTC. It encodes CANSLAGQGNGGYTF.

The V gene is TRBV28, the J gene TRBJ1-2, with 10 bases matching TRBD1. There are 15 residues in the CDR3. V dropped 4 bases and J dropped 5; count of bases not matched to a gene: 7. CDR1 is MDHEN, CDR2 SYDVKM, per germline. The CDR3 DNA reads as TGTGCCAGCAGTTCTAGACAGGGGGCTAGGTATGGCTACACCTTC. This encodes CASSSRQGARYGYTF.

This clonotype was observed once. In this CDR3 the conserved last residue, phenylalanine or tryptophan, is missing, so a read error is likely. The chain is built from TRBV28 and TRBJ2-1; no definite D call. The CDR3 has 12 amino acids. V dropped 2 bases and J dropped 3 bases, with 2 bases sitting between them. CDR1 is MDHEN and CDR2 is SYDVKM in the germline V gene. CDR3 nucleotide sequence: TGTGCCAGCAGTTTACACTACAATGAGCAGTTCTCC. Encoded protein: CASSLHYNEQFS.

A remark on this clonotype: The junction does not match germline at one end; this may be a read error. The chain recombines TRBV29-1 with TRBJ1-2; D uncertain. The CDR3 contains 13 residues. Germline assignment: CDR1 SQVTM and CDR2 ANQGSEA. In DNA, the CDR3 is TGCAGCGTTTCAGCGGCCTCGGCGGACGGCTTCACCTTC. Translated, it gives CSVSAASADGFTF.

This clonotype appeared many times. The CDR3 protein is CASRRSDIWRGTEAFF. Written as DNA, the CDR3 is TGTGCCAGCAGAAGATCCGATATATGGAGGGGCACTGAAGCTTTCTTT. The chain couples TRBV6-2 or TRBV6-3 to TRBJ1-1; the D gene is possibly TRBD1 (5 bases). Per the germline V gene, CDR1 is MNHEY and CDR2 is SVGEGT. The CDR3 runs 16 residues. Trimming stripped 6 bases from V and 4 bases from J, with 21 bases between.